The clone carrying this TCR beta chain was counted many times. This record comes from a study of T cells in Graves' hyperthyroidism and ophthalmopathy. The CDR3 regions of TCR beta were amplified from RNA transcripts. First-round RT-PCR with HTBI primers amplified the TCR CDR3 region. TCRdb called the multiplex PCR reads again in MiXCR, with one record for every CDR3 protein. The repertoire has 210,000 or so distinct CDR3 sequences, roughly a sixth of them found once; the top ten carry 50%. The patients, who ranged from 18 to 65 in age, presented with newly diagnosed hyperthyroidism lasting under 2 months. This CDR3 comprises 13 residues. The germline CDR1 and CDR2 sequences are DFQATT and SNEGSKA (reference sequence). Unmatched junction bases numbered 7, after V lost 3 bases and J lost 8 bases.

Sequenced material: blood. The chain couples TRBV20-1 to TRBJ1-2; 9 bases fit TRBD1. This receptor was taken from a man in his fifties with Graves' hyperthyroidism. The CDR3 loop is CSASEQGALGYTF. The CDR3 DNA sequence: TGCAGTGCTAGCGAACAGGGGGCGTTAGGCTACACCTTC.